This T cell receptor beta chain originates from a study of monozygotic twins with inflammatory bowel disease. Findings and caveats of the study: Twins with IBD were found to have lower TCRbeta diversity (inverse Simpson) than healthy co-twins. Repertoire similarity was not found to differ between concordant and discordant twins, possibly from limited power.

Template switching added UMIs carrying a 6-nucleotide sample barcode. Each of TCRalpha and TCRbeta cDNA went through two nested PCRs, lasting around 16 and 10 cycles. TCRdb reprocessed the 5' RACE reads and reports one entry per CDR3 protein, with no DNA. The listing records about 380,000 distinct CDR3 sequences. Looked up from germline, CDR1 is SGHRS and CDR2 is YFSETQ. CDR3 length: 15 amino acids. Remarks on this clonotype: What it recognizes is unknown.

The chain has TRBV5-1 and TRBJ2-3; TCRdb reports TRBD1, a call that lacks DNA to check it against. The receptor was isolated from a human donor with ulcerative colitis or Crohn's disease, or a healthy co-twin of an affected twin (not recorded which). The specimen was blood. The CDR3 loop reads CASSLAAGGADTQYF.